This T cell receptor beta chain was sequenced in a study of blood T cell repertoires in COVID-19 (dated by TCRdb to about 2020). Background on the whole study: The collaborator samples originated in the United States, Italy and Spain and spanned the acute and convalescent phases of COVID-19. The repertoires were released in a freely available public database intended as a resource for research on the immune response to SARS-CoV-2. Where HLA class I and class II types were available, the types were taken from metadata supplied by the sample provider, not from assay-based typing. The sample metadata nearly always contained a de-identified subject ID, COVID-19 status, age in years and sex. The material from the prospective study consisted of cDNA or gDNA derived from T cells, B-cell-depleted T cells, or PBMCs. Samples were obtained from the ongoing ImmuneRACE study (first 160 participants) and from 1,254 subjects provided by 6 global collaborators. Deeply sampled blood TCRbeta repertoires from subjects exposed to, actively infected with, or recovered from COVID-19 were included in the dataset.

Collaborating institutions collected whole blood in K2EDTA tubes following their own protocols. Collaborator samples were shipped for TCRbeta analysis as frozen whole blood, isolated PBMCs, or DNA extracted from either sample type. The investigation overall reported the following: The quantity of clinical and demographic metadata differed by source and by participant and was supplied without curation.

The immunoSEQ Assay, a bias-controlled multiplex PCR, was used to amplify TCRbeta CDR3 regions from genomic DNA. Per the source publication's procedure: Nucleated cell counts per sample were estimated from amplification of reference gene primers within the assay. Sequence reads were collapsed and filtered to measure the absolute abundance of every unique TCRbeta CDR3 rearrangement. For each sample, productive Simpson clonality was calculated by taking the square root of Simpson's diversity index across productive rearrangements. Here the immuneACCESS table is served through TCRdb, limited to in-frame sequences with V and J called. Missing clones are a known gap in these copies; in checked studies unresolved V genes cover under half, and the rest lacks a known reason. The V and J calls and clone size were taken over from that table, and D and trimming were inferred from the DNA. For this sample there are approximately 31,000 clones; roughly nine tenths appear just once. The ten largest clones add up to approximately 30% of the sample.

Spanning cysteine to phenylalanine, the CDR3 consists of 11 amino acids. Of all the DNA, just the CDR3 is kept, 33 bases in frame from base 1. The germline V gene (reference sequence) specifies DFQATT as CDR1 and SNEGSKA as CDR2. The junction shows trimming of 5 bases on V and 8 bases on J, and the gene matches do not reach 5 bases of it. On this clone: Its antigen remains unidentified. No base quality information exists; no much larger clone differs at one position.

The chain links TRBV20-1 with TRBJ1-2, with TRBD1 matching 7 junction bases. Source material: peripheral blood. The clonotype originates from an elderly man with acute or convalescent COVID-19. The bases read TGCAGTGCTCCCAGGGGGATCGGCTACACCTTC. Translated, this gives CSAPRGIGYTF.